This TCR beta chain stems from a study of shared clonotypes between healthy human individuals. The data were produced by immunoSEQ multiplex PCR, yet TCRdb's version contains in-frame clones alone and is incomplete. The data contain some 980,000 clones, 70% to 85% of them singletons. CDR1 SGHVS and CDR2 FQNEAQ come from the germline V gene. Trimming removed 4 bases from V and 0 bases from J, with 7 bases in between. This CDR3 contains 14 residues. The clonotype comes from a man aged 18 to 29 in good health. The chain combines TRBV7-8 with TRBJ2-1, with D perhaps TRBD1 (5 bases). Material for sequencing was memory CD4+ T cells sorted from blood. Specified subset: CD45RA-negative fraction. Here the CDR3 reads CASSSDSSYNEQFF. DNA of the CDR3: TGTGCCAGCAGCTCAGACAGCTCCTACAATGAGCAGTTCTTC.